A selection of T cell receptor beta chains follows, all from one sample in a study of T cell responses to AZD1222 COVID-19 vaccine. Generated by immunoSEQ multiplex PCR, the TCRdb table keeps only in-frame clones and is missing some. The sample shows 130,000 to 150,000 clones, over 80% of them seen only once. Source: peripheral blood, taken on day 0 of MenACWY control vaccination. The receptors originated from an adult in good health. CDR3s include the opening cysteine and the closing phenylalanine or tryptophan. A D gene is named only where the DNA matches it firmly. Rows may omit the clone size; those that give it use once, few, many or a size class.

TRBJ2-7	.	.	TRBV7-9	TGTGCCAGCAGGTCCGGGACTTATACCTCCTACGAGCAGTACTTC	CASRSGTYTSYEQYF
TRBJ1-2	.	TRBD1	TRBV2	TGTGCCAGCAGTGAAGCGACGGGACAGGACAACTATGGCTACACCTTC	CASSEATGQDNYGYTF
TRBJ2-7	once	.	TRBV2	TGTGCCAGCAGTGGGTCGAGGGCAGTAAACCTCGAGCAGTACTTC	CASSGSRAVNLEQYF
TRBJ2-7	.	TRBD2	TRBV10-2	TGCGCCAGCAGTGAGTCGAGCGGGGGGTCCTCCTACGAGCAGTACTTC	CASSESSGGSSYEQYF
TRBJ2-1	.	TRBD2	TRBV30	TGTGCCTGGAGTGTACTAGCGGGAGAAGGTAATGAGCAGTTCTTC	CAWSVLAGEGNEQFF
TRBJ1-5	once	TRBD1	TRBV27	TGTGCCAGCAGTTTACGGGGGACAGGGAATAGCAATCAGCCCCAGCATTTT	CASSLRGTGNSNQPQHF
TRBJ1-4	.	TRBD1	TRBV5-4	TGTGCCAGCAGCCTTGGGTTTGGGACAGATGAAAAACTGTTTTTT	CASSLGFGTDEKLFF
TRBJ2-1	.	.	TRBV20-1	TGCAGTGCTAAGGACAATGAGCAGTTCTTC	CSAKDNEQFF
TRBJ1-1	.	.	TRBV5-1	TGCGCCAGCAGCTTGGACAGATACACTGAAGCTTTCTTT	CASSLDRYTEAFF
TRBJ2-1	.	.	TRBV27	TGTGCCTCCCACAGGATCGGAATCAATGAGCAGTTCTTC	CASHRIGINEQFF
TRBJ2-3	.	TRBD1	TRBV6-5	TGTGCCAGCAGGGGGACAGCACTTGATACGCAGTATTTT	CASRGTALDTQYF
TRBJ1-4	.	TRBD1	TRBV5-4	TGTGCCAGCAGCAGGACAGGGATTGCTGAAAAACTGTTTTTT	CASSRTGIAEKLFF
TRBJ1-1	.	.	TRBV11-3	TGTGCCAGCAGCTCTCGGGGGTCTGAAGAAGCTTTCTTT	CASSSRGSEEAFF
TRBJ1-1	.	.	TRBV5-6	TGTGCCAGCATCACGACCCGGGGAGGTCTGTACACTGAAGCTTTCTTT	CASITTRGGLYTEAFF
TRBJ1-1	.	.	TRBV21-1	TGTGCCAGCAGGAGAAAAGGCAGGGGAAACACTGAAGCTTTCTTT	CASRRKGRGNTEAFF
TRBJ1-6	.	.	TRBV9	TGTGCCAGCAGCGTAGGGGACAATAATTCACCCCTCCACTTT	CASSVGDNNSPLHF
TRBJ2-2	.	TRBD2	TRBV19	TGTGCCAGTAGTATAAGGGGGGGGAAACTAGCGGGAGGAACCGGGGAGCTGTTTTTT	CASSIRGGKLAGGTGELFF
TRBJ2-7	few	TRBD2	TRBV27	TGTGCCAGCAGTTTATCGGCTAGCGGGAGTGGTTACGAGCAGTACTTC	CASSLSASGSGYEQYF
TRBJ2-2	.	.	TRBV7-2	TGTGCCAGCAGCTCCCAGGGACGAAGAAACACCGGGGAGCTGTTTTTT	CASSSQGRRNTGELFF
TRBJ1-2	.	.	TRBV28	TGTGCCAGCAGTTTAGGGGGCGAGCGGGGCCGCTACACCTTC	CASSLGGERGRYTF
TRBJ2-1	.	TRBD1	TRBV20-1	TGCAGTGCTAGTGGGACAGCATACAATGAGCAGTTCTTC	CSASGTAYNEQFF
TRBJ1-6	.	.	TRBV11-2	TGTGCCAGCAGCTTAGACGAGGGTTCACCCCTCCACTTT	CASSLDEGSPLHF
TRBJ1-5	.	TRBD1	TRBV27	TGTGCCAGCAGTACAGACAGGGATAATCAGCCCCAGCATTTT	CASSTDRDNQPQHF
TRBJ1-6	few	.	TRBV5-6	TGTGCCAGCAGCCGACCGGGGCCCAGTTCACCCCTCCACTTT	CASSRPGPSSPLHF
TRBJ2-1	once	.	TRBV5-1	TGCGCCAGCAGAATGCGGCTGGGATCGAGGCACGGGGGGTTCTTC	CASRMRLGSRHGGFF
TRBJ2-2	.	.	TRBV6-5	TGTGCCGCCGGGAGTCCGCCCGGGGAGCTGTTTTTT	CAAGSPPGELFF
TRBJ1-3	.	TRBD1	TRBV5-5	TGTGCCAGCAGCTTAGGACAGGGGGGAAACACCATATATTTT	CASSLGQGGNTIYF
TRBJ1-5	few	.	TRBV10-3	TGTGCCATCAGTGAGACGGTTAGCAATCAGCCCCAGCATTTT	CAISETVSNQPQHF
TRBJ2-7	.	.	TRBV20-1	TGCAGTGCAGGCCTCTCCTACGAGCAGTACTTC	CSAGLSYEQYF
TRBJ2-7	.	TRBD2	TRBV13	TGTGCCAGCAGCTTCGAAGCGGGAGGGAACTACGAGCAGTACTTC	CASSFEAGGNYEQYF
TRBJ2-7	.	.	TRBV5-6	TGTGCCAGCAGCTTGGGTGCTAGAGGGACCGAGCAGTACTTC	CASSLGARGTEQYF
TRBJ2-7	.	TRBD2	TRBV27	TGTGCCAGCAGTTCTGCCCGATGGGGGGGGGATACCTACGAGCAGTACTTC	CASSSARWGGDTYEQYF
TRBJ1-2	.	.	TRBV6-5	TGTGCCAGCAGGGATGACAGGCGAGATGGCTACACCTTC	CASRDDRRDGYTF
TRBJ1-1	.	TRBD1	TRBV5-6	TGTGCCAGCAGCCCCGTCGACAGGGCCACTGAAGCTTTCTTT	CASSPVDRATEAFF
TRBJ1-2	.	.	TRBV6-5	TGTGCCAGCAGTTACTCGCAAGGCTATGGCTACACCTTC	CASSYSQGYGYTF
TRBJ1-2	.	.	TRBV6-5	TGTGCCAGCAGTTACGACACAACGTATGGCTACACCTTC	CASSYDTTYGYTF
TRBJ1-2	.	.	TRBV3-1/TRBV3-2	TGTGCCAGCAGCCCGGGCCCTGGTGGTGGCTACACCTTC	CASSPGPGGGYTF
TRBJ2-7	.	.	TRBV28	TGTGCCACCACGGGACCTTACCAGTTCGAGCAGTACTTC	CATTGPYQFEQYF
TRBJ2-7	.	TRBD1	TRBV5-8	TGTGCCAGCAGCCGGGACAGGGGGCTGGGCGAGCAGTACTTC	CASSRDRGLGEQYF
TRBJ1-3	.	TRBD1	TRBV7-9	TGTGCCAGCAGCTGGGACAGCAGCTCTGGAAACACCATATATTTT	CASSWDSSSGNTIYF
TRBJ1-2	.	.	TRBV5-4	TGTGCCAGCAGCCCGAGCCCTGAGGGAATCTATGGCTACACCTTC	CASSPSPEGIYGYTF
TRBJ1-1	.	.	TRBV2	TGTGCCGGTCGGGGAGACACTGAAGCTTTCTTT	CAGRGDTEAFF
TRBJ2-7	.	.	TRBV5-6	TGTGCCAGCAGCTTGGTGGTAAGTAACACACTCCACGAGCAGTACTTC	CASSLVVSNTLHEQYF
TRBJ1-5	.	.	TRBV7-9	TGTGCCAGCAGCTTAGGAAATAGCAATCAGCCCCAGCATTTT	CASSLGNSNQPQHF
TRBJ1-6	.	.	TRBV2	TGTGCCAGCACCGTGGGGGGGGCTCCACCCCTCCACTTT	CASTVGGAPPLHF
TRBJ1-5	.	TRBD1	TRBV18	TGTGCCAGCTCAACTGACAGGGGAGGGCAGCCCCAGCATTTT	CASSTDRGGQPQHF
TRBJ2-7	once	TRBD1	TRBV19	TGTGCCAGTACCGCCCGGGACAGCACCTACGAGCAGTACTTC	CASTARDSTYEQYF
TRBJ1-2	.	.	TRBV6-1	TGTGCCAGCAGTGAGGGAAGGGCTAACTATGGCTACACCTTC	CASSEGRANYGYTF
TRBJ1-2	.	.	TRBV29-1	TGCAGCGTTGAAGGGTCGGGGCCTAACTATGGCTACACCTTC	CSVEGSGPNYGYTF
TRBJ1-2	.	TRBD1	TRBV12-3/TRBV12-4	TGTGCCAGCAGCAGTGACAGGGGGTCGAGCGCCTTC	CASSSDRGSSAF
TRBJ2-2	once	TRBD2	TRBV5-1	TGCGCCAGCAGCTTGGCGGGGGGGCCTGTCGGGGAGCTGTTTTTT	CASSLAGGPVGELFF
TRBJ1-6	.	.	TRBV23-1	TGCGCCAGCCGACGGGAGAGCTCCTATAATTCACCCCTCCACTTT	CASRRESSYNSPLHF
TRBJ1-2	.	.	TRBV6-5	TGTGCCAGCAAGCGGGCAATTGCTAACTATGGCTACACCTTC	CASKRAIANYGYTF
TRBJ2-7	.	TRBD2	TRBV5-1	TGCGCCAGCGGATCACTAGCGGACCGGGAGCAGTACTTC	CASGSLADREQYF
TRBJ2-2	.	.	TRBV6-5	TGTGCCAGCAGTTATACAGCCCCGAACACCGGGGAGCTGTTTTTT	CASSYTAPNTGELFF
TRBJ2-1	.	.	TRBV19	TGTGCCAGTAGTATAAGGTCTGCATACAATGAGCAGTTCTTC	CASSIRSAYNEQFF
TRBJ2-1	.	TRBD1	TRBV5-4	TGTGCCAGCAGCTTGGCCGGCAGGCGACAGGGGAAGTTCTTC	CASSLAGRRQGKFF